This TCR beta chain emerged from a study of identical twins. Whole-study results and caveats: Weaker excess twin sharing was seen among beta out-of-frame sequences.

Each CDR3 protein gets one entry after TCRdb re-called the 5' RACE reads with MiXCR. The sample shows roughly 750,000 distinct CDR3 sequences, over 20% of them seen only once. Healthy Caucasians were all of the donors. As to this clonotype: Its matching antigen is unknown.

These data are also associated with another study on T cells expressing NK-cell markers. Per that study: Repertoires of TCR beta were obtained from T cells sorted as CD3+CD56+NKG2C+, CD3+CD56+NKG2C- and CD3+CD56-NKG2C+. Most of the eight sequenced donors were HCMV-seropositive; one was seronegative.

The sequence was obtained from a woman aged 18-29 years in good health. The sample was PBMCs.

The CDR3 DNA reads TGTGCCAGCAGTGGTCAGACAGGAGATACCTACAATGAGCAGTTCTTC. Translating gives CASSGQTGDTYNEQFF. The chain couples TRBV6-1 to TRBJ2-1; the D gene is possibly TRBD1 (6 bases). Germline loops: CDR1 MNHNS, CDR2 SASEGT. V lost 4 bases and J 2 bases, leaving 15 bases between the germline ends. The CDR3 is made up of 16 amino acids.